This T cell receptor (beta chain) stems from a study of T-cell memory formation after mild COVID-19. TCRdb re-derived calls from the 5' RACE reads in MiXCR, one entry per CDR3 protein. The table includes a few hundred thousand distinct CDR3 sequences, 25% to 30% detected once. The CDR3 has 14 amino acids. CDR1 MDHEN and CDR2 SYDVKM come from the germline V gene. With V trimmed by 5 bases and J by 14 bases, 10 bases remained unmatched. Turning to this clonotype: Its target is not known.

Study-wide findings and caveats: Clones shrinking between day 15 and 85 showed a balanced CD4/CD8 split, and those that grew later tilted toward CD4+.

Sequencing was done on a sample of PBMCs or a T cell subset sorted from them (not recorded which). V gene TRBV28 combines with J gene TRBJ1-6; 9 nucleotides align to TRBD1. The clonotype originates from an adult woman who had mild COVID-19 (a few samples of this study predate the infection). Cell type and time point are not known. CDR3 residues: CASSPATGGAALHF. For the CDR3, the DNA is TGTGCCAGCAGTCCCGCGACAGGGGGGGCAGCCCTCCACTTT.